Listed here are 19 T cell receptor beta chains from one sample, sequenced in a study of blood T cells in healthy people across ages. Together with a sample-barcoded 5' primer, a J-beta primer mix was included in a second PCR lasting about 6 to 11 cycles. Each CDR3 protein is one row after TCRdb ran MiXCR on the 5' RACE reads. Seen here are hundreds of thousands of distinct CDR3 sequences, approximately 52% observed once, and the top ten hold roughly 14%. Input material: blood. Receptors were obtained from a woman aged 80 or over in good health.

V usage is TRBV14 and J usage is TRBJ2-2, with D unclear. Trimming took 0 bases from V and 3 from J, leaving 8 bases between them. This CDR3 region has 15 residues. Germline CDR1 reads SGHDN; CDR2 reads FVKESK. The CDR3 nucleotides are TGTGCCAGCAGCCAAGAAGGAAGGTACACCGGGGAGCTGTTTTTT. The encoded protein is CASSQEGRYTGELFF. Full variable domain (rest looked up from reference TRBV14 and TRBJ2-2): EAGVTQFPSHSVIEKGQTVTLRCDPISGHDNLYWYRRVMGKEIKFLLHFVKESKQDESGMPNNRFLAERTGGTYSTLKVQPAELEDSGVYFCASSQEGRYTGELFFGEGSRLTVL.

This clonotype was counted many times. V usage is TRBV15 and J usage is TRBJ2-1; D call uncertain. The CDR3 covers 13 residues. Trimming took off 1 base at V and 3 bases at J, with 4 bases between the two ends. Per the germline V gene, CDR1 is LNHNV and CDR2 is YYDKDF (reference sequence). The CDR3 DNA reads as TGTGCCACCAGCAGAGTTCACTACAATGAGCAGTTCTTC. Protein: CATSRVHYNEQFF.

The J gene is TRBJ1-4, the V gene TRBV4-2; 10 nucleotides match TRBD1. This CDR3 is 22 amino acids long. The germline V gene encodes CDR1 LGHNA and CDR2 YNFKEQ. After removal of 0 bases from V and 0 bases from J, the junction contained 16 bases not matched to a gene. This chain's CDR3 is CASSQESRTGTGASSTNEKLFF. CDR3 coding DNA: TGTGCCAGCAGCCAAGAGTCTCGCACGGGGACAGGGGCATCTTCAACTAATGAAAAACTGTTTTTT.

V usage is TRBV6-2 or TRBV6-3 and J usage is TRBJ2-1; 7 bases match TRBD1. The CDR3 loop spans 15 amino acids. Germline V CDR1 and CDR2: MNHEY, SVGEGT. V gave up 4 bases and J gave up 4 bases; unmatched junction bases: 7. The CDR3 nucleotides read TGTGCCAGCAGTTTCCGGGACAGCCTATACAATGAGCAGTTCTTC. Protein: CASSFRDSLYNEQFF.

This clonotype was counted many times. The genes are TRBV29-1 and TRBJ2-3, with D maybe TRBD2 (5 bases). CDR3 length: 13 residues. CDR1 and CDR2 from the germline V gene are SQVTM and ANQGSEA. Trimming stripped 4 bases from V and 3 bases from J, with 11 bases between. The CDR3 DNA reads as TGCAGCGTTGGATTGAGGGTGACAGATACGCAGTATTTT. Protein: CSVGLRVTDTQYF.

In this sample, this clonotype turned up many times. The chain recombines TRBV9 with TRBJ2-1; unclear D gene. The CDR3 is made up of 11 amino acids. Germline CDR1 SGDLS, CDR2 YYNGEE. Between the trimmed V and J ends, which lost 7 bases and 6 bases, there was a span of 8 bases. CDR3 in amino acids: CASQRANEQFF. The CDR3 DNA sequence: TGTGCCAGCCAAAGGGCCAATGAGCAGTTCTTC.

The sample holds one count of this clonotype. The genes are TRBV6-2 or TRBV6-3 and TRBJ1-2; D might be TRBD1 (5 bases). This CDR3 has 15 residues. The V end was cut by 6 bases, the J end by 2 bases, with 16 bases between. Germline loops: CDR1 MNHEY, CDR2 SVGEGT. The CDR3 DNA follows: TGTGCCAGCAGACCGGGGGACGTCCGAAACTATGGCTACACCTTC. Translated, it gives CASRPGDVRNYGYTF.

The CDR3 loop is CASPAPLETQYF. DNA for the CDR3: TGTGCCAGCCCCGCTCCTCTAGAGACCCAGTACTTC. The gene calls are TRBV6-1 and TRBJ2-5; D unresolved. Germline V gives CDR1 MNHNS, CDR2 SASEGT. The CDR3 loop spans 12 amino acids. The germline V and J ends were trimmed by 8 bases and 4 bases, with 11 bases remaining between them.

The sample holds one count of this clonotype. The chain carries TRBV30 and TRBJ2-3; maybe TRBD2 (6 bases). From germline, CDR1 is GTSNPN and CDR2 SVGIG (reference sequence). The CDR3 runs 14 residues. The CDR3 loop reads CAGGGGRYTDTQYF. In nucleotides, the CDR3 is TGTGCGGGGGGAGGAGGGCGATACACAGATACGCAGTATTTT.

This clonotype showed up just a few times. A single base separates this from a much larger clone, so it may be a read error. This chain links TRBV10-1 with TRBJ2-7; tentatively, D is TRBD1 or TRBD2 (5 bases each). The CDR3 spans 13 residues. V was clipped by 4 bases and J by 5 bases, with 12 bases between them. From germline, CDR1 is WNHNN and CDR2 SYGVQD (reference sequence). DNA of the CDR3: TGCGCCAGCAGTGGAGGGGCTAGAGACGAGCAGTACTTC. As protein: CASSGGARDEQYF.

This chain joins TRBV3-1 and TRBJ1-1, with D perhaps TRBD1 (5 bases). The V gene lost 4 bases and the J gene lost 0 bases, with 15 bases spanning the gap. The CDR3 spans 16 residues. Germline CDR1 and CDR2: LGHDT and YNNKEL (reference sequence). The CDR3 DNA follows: TGTGCCAGCAGCCGGGGGGGTCAGGGCATGAACACTGAAGCTTTCTTT. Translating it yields CASSRGGQGMNTEAFF.

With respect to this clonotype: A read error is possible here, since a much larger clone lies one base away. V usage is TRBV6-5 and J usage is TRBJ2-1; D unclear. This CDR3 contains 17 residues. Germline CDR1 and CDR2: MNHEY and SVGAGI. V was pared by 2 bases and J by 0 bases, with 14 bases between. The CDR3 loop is CASSYDGPSFSYNEQFF. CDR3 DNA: TGTGCCAGCAGTTACGACGGCCCCAGCTTCTCCTACAATGAGCAGTTCTTC.

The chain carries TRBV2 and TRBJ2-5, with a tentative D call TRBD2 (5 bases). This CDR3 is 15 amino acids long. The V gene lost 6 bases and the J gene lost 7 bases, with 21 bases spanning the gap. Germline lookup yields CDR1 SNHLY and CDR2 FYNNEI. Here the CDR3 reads CASREDPVRVGTQYF. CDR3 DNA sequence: TGTGCCAGCAGGGAGGACCCCGTCAGAGTTGGGACCCAGTACTTC.

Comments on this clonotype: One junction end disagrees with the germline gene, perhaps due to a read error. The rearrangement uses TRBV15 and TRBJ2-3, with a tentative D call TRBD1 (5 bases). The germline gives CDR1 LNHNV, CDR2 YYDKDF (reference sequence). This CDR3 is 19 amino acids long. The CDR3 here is CAASRPGAGFPTGTDTQYF. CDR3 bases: TGTGCCGCCAGCAGACCTGGGGCAGGGTTCCCGACGGGCACAGATACGCAGTATTTT.

As DNA, the CDR3 is TGCAGTGGTCGCCCGGGACAGGGAATTGGAGAGCAGTTCTTC. Translating gives CSGRPGQGIGEQFF. The chain joins TRBV20-1 to TRBJ2-1; 9 nucleotides align to TRBD1. Germline V CDR1 and CDR2: DFQATT, SNEGSKA (reference sequence). The trim removed 7 bases at V and 10 bases at J, leaving 14 bases unmatched. The CDR3 runs 14 residues.

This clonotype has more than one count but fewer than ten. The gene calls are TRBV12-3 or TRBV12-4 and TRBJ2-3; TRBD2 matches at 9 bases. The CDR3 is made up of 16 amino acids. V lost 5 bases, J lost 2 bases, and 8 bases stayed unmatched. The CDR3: CASSLGLALLTDTQYF. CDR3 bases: TGTGCCAGCAGTCTGGGACTAGCCTTACTCACAGATACGCAGTATTTT.

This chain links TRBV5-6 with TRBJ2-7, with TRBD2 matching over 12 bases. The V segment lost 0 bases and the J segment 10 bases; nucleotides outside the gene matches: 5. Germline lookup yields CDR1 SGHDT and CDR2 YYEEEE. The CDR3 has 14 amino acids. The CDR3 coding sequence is TGTGCCAGCAGCTTGGAGACTAGCGGGAGTTATCAGTACTTC. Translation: CASSLETSGSYQYF.

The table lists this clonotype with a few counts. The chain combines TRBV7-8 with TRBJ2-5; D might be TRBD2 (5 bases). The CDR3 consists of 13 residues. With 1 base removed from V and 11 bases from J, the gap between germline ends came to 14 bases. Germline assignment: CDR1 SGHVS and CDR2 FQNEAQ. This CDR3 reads CASSLERYNEQYF. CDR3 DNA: TGTGCCAGCAGCTTAGAGCGGTACAATGAGCAGTACTTC.

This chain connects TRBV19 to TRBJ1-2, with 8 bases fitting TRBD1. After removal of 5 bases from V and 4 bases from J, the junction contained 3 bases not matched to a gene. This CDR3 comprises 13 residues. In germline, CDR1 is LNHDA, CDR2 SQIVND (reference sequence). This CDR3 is CASSDTGGYGYTF. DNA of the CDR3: TGTGCCAGTAGTGACACAGGGGGCTATGGCTACACCTTC.